This is a list of T cell receptor beta chains from one sample in a study of T cells after posttransplantation cyclophosphamide. Sequencing used immunoSEQ multiplex PCR; TCRdb keeps in-frame clones, though not all of them. The repertoire consists of about 39,000 clones, none detected only once. The sequenced sample consisted of PBMCs. These receptors were obtained from a woman between 45 and 65 years old in good health and a related stem cell transplant donor. CDR3s include the opening cysteine and the closing phenylalanine or tryptophan. A D gene is named only where the DNA matches it firmly. Clone size is stated in some rows and not others, as once, few, many or a class when expanded.

size	D	V	J	DNA	CDR3
many	-	TRBV4-1	TRBJ2-7	TGCGCCAGCAGACCTACAGGGGGGGACGAGCAGTACTTC	CASRPTGGDEQYF
many	-	TRBV4-1	TRBJ1-5	TGCGCCAGCAGCCACGAACCGGGGTACAATCAGCCCCAGCATTTT	CASSHEPGYNQPQHF
many	-	TRBV28	TRBJ1-1	TGTGCCAGCAGCTTGACCTTCCTTCAGGACACTGAAGCTTTCTTT	CASSLTFLQDTEAFF
many	TRBD1	TRBV23-1	TRBJ1-4	TGCGCCAGCAGGGCTCATCACGCGACAGGGACCGAAAAACTGTTTTTT	CASRAHHATGTEKLFF
many	-	TRBV11-2	TRBJ2-3	TGTGCCAGCAGCTTAGCTTCCCTCCTCACAGATACGCAGTATTTT	CASSLASLLTDTQYF
many	-	TRBV15	TRBJ2-7	TGTGCCACCAGCAGACGGGGGACGGACGAGCAGTACTTC	CATSRRGTDEQYF
-	TRBD2	TRBV7-2	TRBJ2-3	TGTGCCAGCATCTCCTGGGGCGGGGGGGCAGGAGATACGCAGTATTTT	CASISWGGGAGDTQYF
few	-	TRBV28	TRBJ1-2	TGTGCCAGCAGTTTATTGGCCGCGGGTCCCTATGGCTACACCTTC	CASSLLAAGPYGYTF
many	-	TRBV7-2	TRBJ1-1	TGTGCCAGCAGCTTGAGGCAGACCCAATACACTGAAGCTTTCTTT	CASSLRQTQYTEAFF
-	-	TRBV19	TRBJ1-1	TGTGCCAGTCGCAGGGGTTTGATTTTTGGCACTGAAGCTTTCTTT	CASRRGLIFGTEAFF
many	-	TRBV7-2	TRBJ1-5	TGTGCCAGCAGCTCCCCGGAGCTCAATCAGCCCCAGCATTTT	CASSSPELNQPQHF
many	TRBD1	TRBV6-4	TRBJ1-2	TGTGCCAGCAGTCAGTCCAAGACAGGGGCCTATGGCTACACCTTC	CASSQSKTGAYGYTF
many	-	TRBV6-5	TRBJ2-5	TGTGCCAGCAGTTTAACAGTGAAGGAGACCCAGTACTTC	CASSLTVKETQYF
many	-	TRBV4-3	TRBJ1-2	TGCGCCAGCAGCCAAGCCGGGACACTAAACTATGGCTACACCTTC	CASSQAGTLNYGYTF
many	-	TRBV28	TRBJ2-4	TGTGCCAGCAGTTTATCGGACACCATTGCCAAAAACATTCAGTACTTC	CASSLSDTIAKNIQYF
few	TRBD1	TRBV28	TRBJ1-1	TGTGCCAGCCAAACCAGGGGAGGGGCAGGGGGCGCGGGGCCCGAAGCTTTCTTT	CASQTRGGAGGAGPEAFF
many	-	TRBV6-5	TRBJ1-5	TGTGCCAGCAGACTTCGGACAGTTCCTGAACAGCCCCAGCATTTT	CASRLRTVPEQPQHF
many	-	TRBV4-2	TRBJ2-7	TGTGCCAGCAGCCAAACAGTGCTCTCCTACGAGCAGTACTTC	CASSQTVLSYEQYF
many	-	TRBV2	TRBJ1-6	TGTGCCAGCAGTGAAGGGACAGTCTATAATTCACCCCTCCACTTT	CASSEGTVYNSPLHF
many	TRBD2	TRBV11-3	TRBJ2-3	TGTGCCAGCAGCTCGGGACTAGCATCCGATACGCAGTATTTT	CASSSGLASDTQYF
many	TRBD1	TRBV6-4	TRBJ1-1	TGTGCCAGCAGCCGGGACAGAAGAGACACTGAAGCTTTCTTT	CASSRDRRDTEAFF
-	-	TRBV18	TRBJ1-5	TGTGCCAGCTCACCCGGCTGGGACTTAAATCAGCCCCAGCATTTT	CASSPGWDLNQPQHF
many	-	TRBV19	TRBJ1-1	TGTGCCAGTAGTATACGAGTAACCAGGACTGAAGCTTTCTTT	CASSIRVTRTEAFF
many	-	TRBV4-1	TRBJ1-4	TGCGCCAGCAGCCAAGATCGGGCTCTTTGGGGAGGGACTAATGAAAAACTGTTTTTT	CASSQDRALWGGTNEKLFF
many	-	TRBV6-6	TRBJ2-7	TGTGCCAGTTCAGGGGTGTCCTACGAGCAGTACTTC	CASSGVSYEQYF
few	TRBD2	TRBV9	TRBJ2-3	TGTGCCAGCAGCGTAGCCCCTAGCGGGGGGTCAGATACGCAGTATTTT	CASSVAPSGGSDTQYF
many	-	TRBV7-3	TRBJ2-3	TGTGCCAGCAGCTTTATGGGGAGAGGAGATGTGGATACGCAGTATTTT	CASSFMGRGDVDTQYF
many	-	TRBV7-8	TRBJ1-5	TGTGCCAGCAGCCCTAGGGGTCCTCCGGACGGTCAGCCCCAGCATTTT	CASSPRGPPDGQPQHF
many	-	TRBV11-3	TRBJ2-7	TGTGCCAGCAGCTTAGATTGGACAGAGCAGTACTTC	CASSLDWTEQYF
many	TRBD1	TRBV2	TRBJ2-2	TGTGCCAGCAGTGGACAGGGTTACGGGGAGCTGTTTTTT	CASSGQGYGELFF
many	TRBD1	TRBV5-1	TRBJ2-1	TGCGCCAGCAGCTCGGGACAGGGGAATTTCAATGAGCAGTTCTTC	CASSSGQGNFNEQFF
many	TRBD1	TRBV27	TRBJ1-2	TGTGCCAGCAGTTTACCATCAGGGGGTGGCTACACCTTC	CASSLPSGGGYTF
many	TRBD2	TRBV6-1	TRBJ2-1	TGTGCCAGCAGCCTAGCGGCTAGTTACAATGAGCAGTTCTTC	CASSLAASYNEQFF
many	TRBD1	TRBV28	TRBJ1-2	TGTGCCAGCAATGGACAGGGTTATGGCTACACCTTC	CASNGQGYGYTF
-	TRBD1	TRBV5-4	TRBJ2-2	TGTGCCAGCAGCGGGGGACAGGGGGTATACCGGGGGCTGTTTTTT	CASSGGQGVYRGLFF
many	-	TRBV7-9	TRBJ1-3	TGTGCCAGCAGCCCTGGGACTCACCGGCCTGGAAACACCATATATTTT	CASSPGTHRPGNTIYF
-	-	TRBV5-1	TRBJ2-3	TGCGCCAGCAGCTTGAAACCGGGAGATACGCAGTATTTT	CASSLKPGDTQYF
many	-	TRBV6-4	TRBJ1-4	TGTGCCAGCAGTGACCCCCTGGATCGGGGGATGGATGAAAAACTGTTTTTT	CASSDPLDRGMDEKLFF
many	-	TRBV21-1	TRBJ2-3	TGTGCCGCAAATAGAACAACCCCGAGAGGGACAGATACGCAGTATTTT	CAANRTTPRGTDTQYF
many	-	TRBV19	TRBJ2-1	TGTGCCAGTATCGACAGTCGGGCCTACAATGAGCAGTTCTTC	CASIDSRAYNEQFF
many	-	TRBV27	TRBJ2-7	TGTGCCAGCAGTTTAAAGGGGCGCAACGAGCAGTACTTC	CASSLKGRNEQYF
many	TRBD1	TRBV20-1	TRBJ1-1	TGCAGTGCTTACAGGGGAGAAGCTTTCTTT	CSAYRGEAFF
many	TRBD1	TRBV7-2	TRBJ2-1	TGTGCCAGCAGCTCCGACAGGGTCAATGAGCAGTTCTTC	CASSSDRVNEQFF
many	TRBD1	TRBV19	TRBJ2-7	TGTGCCAGTAGCCTTCGGGGGACAGGCCCCTACGAGCAGTACTTC	CASSLRGTGPYEQYF